This T cell receptor (beta chain) was captured by sequencing in a study of OX40 agonist ivuxolimab in advanced cancers. In terms of the full investigation: Ivuxolimab was a fully human IgG2 agonistic monoclonal antibody targeting the costimulatory receptor OX40 (CD134). Intravenous ivuxolimab was administered to patients every 2 weeks at six dose levels: 0.01, 0.1, 0.3, 1.5, 3 and 10 mg/kg. Of the 50 to 55 patients in dose escalation, about 20 had hepatocellular carcinoma, about 15 had melanoma, 9 had renal cell carcinoma and 9 had head and neck cancer. In the dose-escalation cohort, approximately 80% of patients were male, and the mean age was roughly 60 years with a range of roughly 20 to 85. Prior anti-PD-1, anti-PD-L1 or anti-CTLA-4 therapy was permitted, and checkpoint inhibitors had been received by approximately 39% of dose-escalation patients. Three dose-escalation patients achieved partial responses, one with hepatocellular carcinoma and two with cutaneous melanoma. The purpose of peripheral TCRbeta sequencing was to test whether ivuxolimab changed TCR sequence diversity and led to clonal T-cell expansion. The paper reports the monotherapy dose-escalation portion (N of about 54 patients) of the phase I ivuxolimab trial.

Broader findings and caveats from the paper: After ivuxolimab, CD8+ T cells had more expanded clones than CD4+ T cells on average. The antigen specificity of the peripheral T cells that underwent clonal expansion was not determined. At doses of 0.1 to 3.0 mg/kg, clonal expansion of both CD4+ and CD8+ T cells in blood was seen between baseline and week 6. Partial responders in the 0.1-3.0 mg/kg groups had among the lowest normalized peripheral clonal expansion, especially among CD8+ T cells. Low levels of normalized T-cell clonal expansion were also seen in some patients who did not respond.

For sequencing of the TCRbeta CDR3 region, genomic DNA was extracted from the sorted cells. The immunoSEQ Assay was used to sequence the TCRbeta CDR3 regions. TCRdb obtained this table from immuneACCESS and retained in-frame rearrangements with V and J assigned. These tables miss some clones; where compared with another copy, unresolved V genes account for less than half of the shortfall, and the remainder is unexplained. This sample has 50,000 to 85,000 clones in its table, and around 83% of those were observed once. Together, the top ten hold approximately 2.5% of the sample. Patients with autoimmune disease history or receiving systemic immunosuppression were excluded from the trial. Peripheral blood for TCR sequencing was drawn from every dose cohort at baseline, at cycle 4 day 1 and at cycle 7 day 1. Samples were obtained from an open-label, multicenter, first-in-human phase I dose-escalation trial of ivuxolimab. The trial enrolled adults with locally advanced or metastatic head and neck squamous cell, hepatocellular, melanoma or renal cell carcinoma. CD4+ and CD8+ T cells were sorted separately from peripheral blood before TCR sequencing.

Compared with germline, V lacks 0 bases and J lacks 6 bases; bases without a gene match: 7. The CDR3 covers 16 residues, taking in both the cysteine and the phenylalanine. Only CDR3 DNA remains: 48 bases, in frame from the first base. The CDR1 and CDR2 encoded by the germline V gene are SGHDT and YYEEEE. On this clone: It lacks a known antigen. No much larger clonotype is one base removed from it; base qualities were not supplied.

The rearranged segments are TRBV5-6 and TRBJ2-4, and 9 bases in between align with TRBD1. This sequence originates from an adult with an advanced solid tumor such as melanoma, head and neck, liver or kidney cancer. This sample comprised CD4+ or CD8+ T cells sorted from blood, obtained in a trial of the OX40 agonist ivuxolimab. The CDR3 sequence is CASSLVGTGGRNIQYF. In nucleotides, the sequence is TGTGCCAGCAGCTTGGTTGGTACAGGGGGCCGAAACATTCAGTACTTC.